This is a list of T cell receptor beta chains from one sample in a study of vaccination and CD4 T cells after COVID-19. Their antigen targets remain unknown. TCRdb reanalysed the PCR reads using MiXCR and keeps one entry per CDR3 protein. The sample holds several thousand distinct CDR3 sequences, under 75% seen once. The specimen was CD4+ T cells from blood, cultured in vitro. These receptors all stem from a human donor who had recovered from COVID-19. The CDR3 runs from the conserved cysteine through the conserved F or W.

cdr3_aa: CAWSVLGGFSSPLHF
v_call: TRBV30
j_call: TRBJ1-6

cdr3_aa: CASRPSTRRGQFF
v_call: TRBV12-3/TRBV12-4
j_call: TRBJ2-1

cdr3_aa: CASSPTGARETQYF
v_call: TRBV11-3
j_call: TRBJ2-5

cdr3_aa: CASSHNAGTGRANTIYF
v_call: TRBV7-9
j_call: TRBJ1-3

cdr3_aa: CASSKDRDNYGYTF
v_call: TRBV7-2
j_call: TRBJ1-2

cdr3_aa: CASSRDSEETQYF
v_call: TRBV2
j_call: TRBJ2-5

cdr3_aa: CSANYQGQGVYEQFF
v_call: TRBV20-1
j_call: TRBJ2-1

cdr3_aa: CASGRKRESEAFF
v_call: TRBV11-3
j_call: TRBJ1-1

cdr3_aa: CSAVGTGGANTQYF
v_call: TRBV20-1
j_call: TRBJ2-3

cdr3_aa: CASGAGGNSNQPQHF
v_call: TRBV6-1
j_call: TRBJ1-5

cdr3_aa: CASSYRTPNYGYTF
v_call: TRBV6-2/TRBV6-3
j_call: TRBJ1-2

cdr3_aa: CATTFCPPGGTDTQYF
v_call: TRBV24-1
j_call: TRBJ2-3

cdr3_aa: CATSRGDGEDEQYF
v_call: TRBV15
j_call: TRBJ2-7

cdr3_aa: CASSFAGGAGTQYF
v_call: TRBV7-7
j_call: TRBJ2-5

cdr3_aa: CASSFGTGLLGYGYTF
v_call: TRBV19
j_call: TRBJ1-2

cdr3_aa: CASSYRGPRNYGYTF
v_call: TRBV27
j_call: TRBJ1-2

cdr3_aa: CASSLASGGGPQETQYF
v_call: TRBV5-4
j_call: TRBJ2-5

cdr3_aa: CASSEEFNYGYTF
v_call: TRBV2
j_call: TRBJ1-2

cdr3_aa: CASSPGDGRDGRNEQFF
v_call: TRBV7-7
j_call: TRBJ2-1

cdr3_aa: CASSLALGEVGEAFF
v_call: TRBV7-2
j_call: TRBJ1-1

cdr3_aa: CASSDCARGTEETQYF
v_call: TRBV6-4
j_call: TRBJ2-5

cdr3_aa: CASSFPGNQPQHF
v_call: TRBV6-5
j_call: TRBJ1-5

cdr3_aa: CSASHGGLAGNEQFF
v_call: TRBV20-1
j_call: TRBJ2-1

cdr3_aa: CASSLGGGSTDTQYF
v_call: TRBV5-1
j_call: TRBJ2-3

cdr3_aa: CSAVNRGLDTQYF
v_call: TRBV20-1
j_call: TRBJ2-3

cdr3_aa: CSARDILRSGTEAFF
v_call: TRBV20-1
j_call: TRBJ1-1

cdr3_aa: CASSRGGRSYNGQFF
v_call: TRBV27
j_call: TRBJ2-1

cdr3_aa: CASSSGTDTGTQYF
v_call: TRBV28
j_call: TRBJ2-5

cdr3_aa: CASSSNRGNTEAFF
v_call: TRBV27
j_call: TRBJ1-1

cdr3_aa: CSVRGANYGYTF
v_call: TRBV20-1
j_call: TRBJ1-2

cdr3_aa: CASSIRVNYGYTF
v_call: TRBV19
j_call: TRBJ1-2

cdr3_aa: CSARPSPRNTGELFF
v_call: TRBV20-1
j_call: TRBJ2-2

cdr3_aa: CASSRTRDGNYGYTF
v_call: TRBV7-9
j_call: TRBJ1-2

cdr3_aa: CASSQGGTGSYGYTF
v_call: TRBV4-2
j_call: TRBJ1-2

cdr3_aa: CASSDYGAKNIQYF
v_call: TRBV25-1
j_call: TRBJ2-4

cdr3_aa: CASNTGPGSIIGFGYTF
v_call: TRBV21-1
j_call: TRBJ1-2

cdr3_aa: CASSKGRNTEAFF
v_call: TRBV7-7
j_call: TRBJ1-1

cdr3_aa: CAISESSPEGYTF
v_call: TRBV10-3
j_call: TRBJ1-2

cdr3_aa: CASSLYEETQYF
v_call: TRBV7-9
j_call: TRBJ2-5

cdr3_aa: CASSPPSNQPQHF
v_call: TRBV6-1
j_call: TRBJ1-5

cdr3_aa: CATSDSLAGDTQYF
v_call: TRBV24-1
j_call: TRBJ2-3

cdr3_aa: CASSYSKAFF
v_call: TRBV6-5
j_call: TRBJ1-1

cdr3_aa: CASSPTGGQYF
v_call: TRBV7-2
j_call: TRBJ2-3

cdr3_aa: CASSQPGTGEGYTF
v_call: TRBV11-1
j_call: TRBJ1-2

cdr3_aa: CASSEMAGWSNQPQHF
v_call: TRBV6-1
j_call: TRBJ1-5

cdr3_aa: CATSIVVNTEAFF
v_call: TRBV15
j_call: TRBJ1-1

cdr3_aa: CASSTRLSYEQYF
v_call: TRBV7-2
j_call: TRBJ2-7

cdr3_aa: CASSPMTGNNQPQHF
v_call: TRBV6-1
j_call: TRBJ1-5

cdr3_aa: CAISELAGETQYF
v_call: TRBV10-3
j_call: TRBJ2-5

cdr3_aa: CASSFGGGPNYGYTF
v_call: TRBV7-9
j_call: TRBJ1-2

cdr3_aa: CASSLGDQPQHF
v_call: TRBV7-9
j_call: TRBJ1-5

cdr3_aa: CSARGQIQGDEQFF
v_call: TRBV20-1
j_call: TRBJ2-1